This T cell receptor (beta chain) came from a study of shared clonotypes between healthy human individuals. Produced via immunoSEQ multiplex PCR; TCRdb's table is partial and in-frame only. The sample comprises millions of clones, 90% to 95% of which are singletons, and around 0.15% rests with the top ten. Investigators divided CD4+ cells into CD45RA+ naive and CD45RA-negative memory subsets. The V gene's germline CDR1 is KGHSH and CDR2 LQKENI. The V gene lost 2 bases and the J gene lost 2 bases, with 11 bases spanning the gap. CDR3 size: 15 residues. The gene calls are TRBV18 and TRBJ2-3; D is ambiguous. Material for sequencing was naive CD4+ T cells sorted from blood. Subset meaning: CD45RA+ positively selected. The TCR originated in a man younger than 35 in good health. The CDR3 protein is CASSPWQVYTDTQYF. As DNA, the CDR3 is TGTGCCAGCTCACCATGGCAGGTATACACAGATACGCAGTATTTT.